This TCR beta chain was obtained from a study of blood T cell repertoires in COVID-19. Profiling relied on immunoSEQ multiplex PCR, and the TCRdb table lists in-frame clones only, not all of them. This table has about 280,000 clones, 86% appearing once. Germline CDR1 reads SGHDT; CDR2 reads YYEEEE. V lost 5 bases to trimming and J lost 5 bases; unmatched junction nucleotides: 13. This CDR3 contains 16 residues. V gene TRBV5-6 combines with J gene TRBJ2-1, with 7 positions matching TRBD2. The sequenced sample consisted of peripheral blood. The clonotype was recovered from a man aged 35 to 55 with active or convalescent COVID-19. CDR3 sequence: CASSLLRQRDDNEQFF. The CDR3 DNA reads TGTGCCAGCAGTTTGCTTAGGCAGCGGGACGACAATGAGCAGTTCTTC. Filled out from reference TRBV5-6 and TRBJ2-1, the complete variable domain reads DAGVTQSPTHLIKTRGQQVTLRCSPKSGHDTVSWYQQALGQGPQFIFQYYEEEERQRGNFPDRFSGHQFPNYSSELNVNALLLGDSALYLCASSLLRQRDDNEQFFGPGTRLTVL.